The source of this T cell receptor (beta chain) is a study of shared clonotypes between healthy human individuals. On sorted subsets, replicate PCRs used approximately 200 ng DNA, or about 33,000 T cell genomes. TCRdb's copy holds only in-frame clones and misses some; the assay was immunoSEQ multiplex PCR. The sample lists about 690,000 clones, 90% seen once, with 30% to 35% in the top ten. The CDR3 has 15 amino acids. Germline-derived CDR1 and CDR2 are LGHNA and YSLEER. With V trimmed by 4 bases and J by 1 base, 5 bases remained unmatched. The rearrangement joins TRBV4-3 to TRBJ2-7; TRBD1 aligns across 9 bases. The source material was memory CD8+ T cells from PBMCs. Subset denoted: CD45RO+ cells pooled with CCR7-negative TemRA cells. This sequence was found in a man aged 18 to 30 in good health. Some clones in this sample may be carry-over from other donors' samples. The CDR3 sequence is CASSRDRALSYEQYF. CDR3 nucleotides: TGCGCCAGCAGCCGGGACAGGGCTCTTTCCTACGAGCAGTACTTC.